Following are 22 T cell receptor beta chains from one sample sequenced in a study of lymphopenia after photon versus proton radiotherapy. Profiled with immunoSEQ multiplex PCR; TCRdb holds only in-frame clones, not every one. The table records 150,000 to 200,000 clones, 80% to 90% of them present only once. Material: peripheral blood, obtained from a patient treated with photon-based radiotherapy. The receptors come from a man aged 45-60 years with gastric cancer.

V is TRBV6-6 and J is TRBJ1-5; 8 bases are a match to TRBD1. V shed 6 bases and J 10 bases; nucleotides not matched to a gene: 2. This CDR3 is built from 11 residues. Germline assignment: CDR1 MNHNY and CDR2 SVGAGI (reference sequence). Here the CDR3 reads CASRDREPQHF. CDR3 DNA: TGTGCCAGCAGGGACAGGGAACCCCAGCATTTT.

The V and J genes are TRBV19 and TRBJ2-1, with TRBD2 matching over 8 bases. J was trimmed by 0 bases and V by 6 bases; bases with no gene match: 1. The CDR3 runs 14 residues. The germline V gene has CDR1 LNHDA and CDR2 SQIVND (reference sequence). The CDR3 DNA follows: TGTGCCAGTAGGGGGACTAGCTCCTACAATGAGCAGTTCTTC. Its protein is CASRGTSSYNEQFF. The whole variable domain, filled in from reference TRBV19 and TRBJ2-1, reads DGGITQSPKYLFRKEGQNVTLSCEQNLNHDAMYWYRQDPGQGLRLIYYSQIVNDFQKGDIAEGYSVSREKKESFPLTVTSAQKNPTAFYLCASRGTSSYNEQFFGPGTRLTVL.

This chain joins TRBV4-2 and TRBJ2-1; 7 nucleotides line up with TRBD2. Germline CDR1 reads LGHNA; CDR2 reads YNFKEQ. The CDR3 sequence is 14 residues long. With 3 bases clipped from V and 7 bases from J, the junction kept 6 bases outside the gene matches. Here the CDR3 reads CASSQAGEGNEQFF. As DNA, the CDR3 is TGTGCCAGCAGCCAGGCGGGAGAAGGGAATGAGCAGTTCTTC.

The chain is built from TRBV5-6 and TRBJ1-2; D uncertain. Germline V gene data show CDR1 as SGHDT and CDR2 as YYEEEE. The CDR3 consists of 15 residues. Between the trimmed V and J ends, which lost 3 bases and 1 base, there was a span of 13 bases. CDR3 nucleotide sequence: TGTGCCAGCAGCTGGAGGCAAGCTTTTAACTATGGCTACACCTTC. Amino acids: CASSWRQAFNYGYTF.

The chain links TRBV30 to TRBJ2-7; the D is unclear. CDR1 GTSNPN and CDR2 SVGIG come from the germline V gene (reference sequence). The CDR3 is 12 amino acids. The ends were cut back, 0 bases at V and 6 bases at J, with 9 bases in the middle. CDR3 residues: CAWSVPASEQYF. The DNA for the CDR3 is TGTGCCTGGAGTGTACCGGCGAGCGAGCAGTACTTC.

The rearrangement uses TRBV19 and TRBJ1-2; 12 nucleotides align to TRBD1. The V segment lost 4 bases and the J segment 5 bases; nucleotides outside the gene matches: 11. The CDR3 totals 17 residues. Germline lookup yields CDR1 LNHDA and CDR2 SQIVND (reference sequence). The CDR3 DNA follows: TGTGCCAGTAGTAGGTCCGGGACAGGGGGCGATCTATATGGCTACACCTTC. Its translation is CASSRSGTGGDLYGYTF.

The CDR3, as DNA: TGTGCCAGCAATCGGGGAAGCACAGATACGCAGTATTTT. Translation: CASNRGSTDTQYF. The rearrangement joins TRBV6-5 to TRBJ2-3, with D perhaps TRBD2 (5 bases). Per germline, CDR1 MNHEY and CDR2 SVGAGI. This CDR3 has 13 amino acids. V lost 7 bases and J 0 bases, leaving 8 bases between the germline ends.

The chain combines TRBV5-1 with TRBJ2-7; 11 bases align to TRBD1. J gave up 7 bases and V 3 bases, and 3 bases lay outside the gene matches. The CDR3 length is 13 residues. Germline V gene lookup returns CDR1 SGHRS and CDR2 YFSETQ. CDR3 bases: TGCGCCAGCAGCTCCGGGACAGGGGGAGAGCAGTACTTC. Protein: CASSSGTGGEQYF.

CDR3 residues: CASTLAHTGPYEQYF. The DNA of the CDR3 is TGTGCCAGCACCCTGGCCCACACGGGACCCTACGAGCAGTACTTC. The chain recombines TRBV28 with TRBJ2-7, with D perhaps given as TRBD1 or TRBD2 (5 bases each). The CDR3 consists of 15 residues. The V gene lost 7 bases and the J gene lost 2 bases, with 18 bases spanning the gap. Germline values: CDR1 MDHEN, CDR2 SYDVKM. Using reference TRBV28 and TRBJ2-7 for the parts outside the CDR3, the full variable domain is DVKVTQSSRYLVKRTGEKVFLECVQDMDHENMFWYRQDPGLGLRLIYFSYDVKMKEKGDIPEGYSVSREKKERFSLILESASTNQTSMYLCASTLAHTGPYEQYFGPGTRLTVT.

The J gene is TRBJ2-1, the V gene TRBV18; 15 nucleotides line up with TRBD2. Germline-derived CDR1 and CDR2 are KGHSH and LQKENI. Trimming cost V 3 bases and J 6 bases; bases outside gene matches: 6. The CDR3 runs 17 residues. CDR3: CASSPEGLAGGINEQFF. CDR3 bases: TGTGCCAGCTCACCCGAGGGACTAGCGGGAGGCATCAATGAGCAGTTCTTC.

J is TRBJ1-2 and V is TRBV5-1; D gene uncertain. CDR1 is SGHRS, CDR2 YFSETQ, per germline. This CDR3 is 13 amino acids long. Trimming stripped 3 bases from V and 0 bases from J, with 6 bases between. The CDR3 nucleotides are TGCGCCAGCAGCTCGGGTTCTAACTATGGCTACACCTTC. This codes for CASSSGSNYGYTF.

The chain is built from TRBV5-4 and TRBJ2-1, with TRBD2 matching over 7 bases. Germline-derived CDR1 and CDR2 are SGHNT and YYREEE (reference sequence). The CDR3 spans 14 residues. Trimming removed 7 bases from V and 0 bases from J; junction bases left unmatched: 4. The CDR3 sequence: CASQPGGSYNEQFF. CDR3 DNA sequence: TGTGCCAGCCAACCGGGAGGCTCCTACAATGAGCAGTTCTTC.

The CDR3 loop is CATSAQGKDSYGYTF. The CDR3 bases are TGTGCCACCAGTGCACAGGGTAAGGATTCCTATGGCTACACCTTC. The chain couples TRBV15 to TRBJ1-2, with a tentative D call TRBD1 (6 bases). Per germline, CDR1 LNHNV and CDR2 YYDKDF (reference sequence). Deletions cut 6 bases from V and 4 bases from J, with 18 bases between. This CDR3 has 15 amino acids.

The chain links TRBV2 to TRBJ2-7, with TRBD1 matching 8 bases. The CDR3 totals 17 residues. V lost 5 bases and J lost 2; bases outside the gene matches: 14. From germline, CDR1 is SNHLY and CDR2 FYNNEI. In DNA form, the CDR3 reads TGTGCCAGCAGTCGTTCAGACAGGGGCGTTTCTCCCTACGAGCAGTACTTC. The encoded protein is CASSRSDRGVSPYEQYF.

This rearrangement joins TRBV5-4 to TRBJ2-7, with TRBD2 as a possible D gene (6 bases). Looked up from germline, CDR1 is SGHNT and CDR2 is YYREEE (reference sequence). CDR3 length equals 13 residues. V lost 4 bases, J lost 1 base, and 9 bases lay in between. This CDR3 reads CASSRLGSYEQYF. DNA for the CDR3: TGTGCCAGCAGCCGACTAGGGTCCTACGAGCAGTACTTC.

V and J are TRBV27 and TRBJ2-7, with a tentative D call TRBD2 (6 bases). The CDR3 loop spans 14 amino acids. V shed 6 bases and J shed 7 bases, with 19 bases lying between them. CDR1 and CDR2 from the germline V gene are MNHEY and SMNVEV (reference sequence). The CDR3 sequence: CASRREWSLGEQYF. The DNA of the CDR3 is TGTGCCAGCAGACGGGAGTGGAGTTTAGGGGAGCAGTACTTC.

The V gene is TRBV6-5, the J gene TRBJ2-3; 8 nucleotides align to TRBD1. Germline assignment: CDR1 MNHEY and CDR2 SVGAGI. The CDR3 has 16 residues. Losses at the gene ends were 0 bases for V and 5 bases for J; bases not matched to a gene: 7. The CDR3 DNA reads as TGTGCCAGCAGTTACTCCCCTCCAGGGGGCATAGATACGCAGTATTTT. As protein: CASSYSPPGGIDTQYF.

This chain joins TRBV7-9 and TRBJ2-1, with 7 bases matching TRBD2. Trimming cost V 4 bases and J 4 bases; bases outside gene matches: 10. The CDR3 runs 16 residues. Germline CDR1 and CDR2: SEHNR and FQNEAQ (reference sequence). This CDR3 is CASSSSPGGLYNEQFF. CDR3 sequence (DNA): TGTGCCAGCAGCTCTAGCCCGGGAGGACTTTACAATGAGCAGTTCTTC.

The count of this clone is one. The CDR3 loop is CAISAQGGGNTIYF. DNA for the CDR3: TGTGCCATCAGTGCACAGGGCGGTGGAAACACCATATATTTT. This rearrangement joins TRBV10-3 to TRBJ1-3; D is perhaps TRBD1 (6 bases). Trimming removed 4 bases from V and 3 bases from J, with 10 bases in between. CDR1 is ENHRY and CDR2 is SYGVKD in the germline V gene. This CDR3 contains 14 residues.

The rearrangement links TRBV5-5 to TRBJ2-7, with D perhaps matching TRBD1 (5 bases). This CDR3 has 14 residues. From germline, CDR1 is SGHKS and CDR2 YYEKEE (reference sequence). The V gene lost 4 bases and the J gene lost 3 bases, with 14 bases spanning the gap. The CDR3 loop is CASSQGTFNYEQYF. CDR3 bases: TGTGCCAGCAGCCAGGGCACTTTCAACTACGAGCAGTACTTC.

This chain uses TRBV19 with TRBJ1-2; weak D call: TRBD1 (5 bases). The V gene lost 5 bases and the J gene lost 3 bases, with 10 bases spanning the gap. The CDR3 covers 13 residues. Germline V gives CDR1 LNHDA, CDR2 SQIVND (reference sequence). Here the CDR3 reads CASSSTAYYGYTF. CDR3 coding DNA: TGTGCCAGTAGTTCGACAGCCTACTATGGCTACACCTTC.

The rearrangement uses TRBV9 and TRBJ2-3; possibly TRBD2 for D (6 bases). The CDR3 sequence is 18 residues long. The germline gives CDR1 SGDLS, CDR2 YYNGEE. The ends were cut back, 3 bases at V and 2 bases at J, with 22 bases in the middle. DNA of the CDR3: TGTGCCAGCAGCGCCCCCGCGCGAGCGGGCGGGCTCACAGATACGCAGTATTTT. It yields the protein CASSAPARAGGLTDTQYF. The complete variable domain, with remaining parts taken from reference TRBV9 and TRBJ2-3, reads DSGVTQTPKHLITATGQRVTLRCSPRSGDLSVYWYQQSLDQGLQFLIQYYNGEERAKGNILERFSAQQFPDLHSELNLSSLELGDSALYFCASSAPARAGGLTDTQYFGPGTRLTVL.